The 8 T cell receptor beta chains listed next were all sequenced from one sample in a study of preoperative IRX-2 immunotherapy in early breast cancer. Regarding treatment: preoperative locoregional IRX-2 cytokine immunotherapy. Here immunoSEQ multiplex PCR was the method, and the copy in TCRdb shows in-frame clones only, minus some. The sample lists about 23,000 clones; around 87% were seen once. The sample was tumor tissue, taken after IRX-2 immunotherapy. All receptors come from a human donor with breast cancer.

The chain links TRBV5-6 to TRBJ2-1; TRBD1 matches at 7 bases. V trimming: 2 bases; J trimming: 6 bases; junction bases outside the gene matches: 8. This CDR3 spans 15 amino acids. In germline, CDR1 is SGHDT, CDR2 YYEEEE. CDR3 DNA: TGTGCCAGCAGCTTCCCCGGGACAGTCCTCAATGAGCAGTTCTTC. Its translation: CASSFPGTVLNEQFF.

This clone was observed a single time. CDR3 amino acids: CASSQDPGSGYTF. The CDR3 coding sequence is TGTGCCAGCAGCCAAGATCCAGGGTCCGGCTACACCTTC. The chain couples TRBV14 to TRBJ1-2; perhaps TRBD1 as D (5 bases). The germline V gene encodes CDR1 SGHDN and CDR2 FVKESK. This CDR3 has 13 residues. With 0 bases removed from V and 8 bases from J, the gap between germline ends came to 10 bases.

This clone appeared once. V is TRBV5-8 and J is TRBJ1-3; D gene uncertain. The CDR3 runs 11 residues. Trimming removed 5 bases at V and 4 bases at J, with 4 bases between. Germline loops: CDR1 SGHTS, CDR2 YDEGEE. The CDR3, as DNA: TGTGCCAGCAGAGCCGGAAACACCATATATTTT. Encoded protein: CASRAGNTIYF.

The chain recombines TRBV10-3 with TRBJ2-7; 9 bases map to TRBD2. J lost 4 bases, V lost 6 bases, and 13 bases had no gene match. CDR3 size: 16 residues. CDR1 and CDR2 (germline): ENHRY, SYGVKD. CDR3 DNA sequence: TGTGCCATCAGACCGACTAGCGGCCCCATAGATTACGAGCAGTACTTC. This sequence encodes CAIRPTSGPIDYEQYF.

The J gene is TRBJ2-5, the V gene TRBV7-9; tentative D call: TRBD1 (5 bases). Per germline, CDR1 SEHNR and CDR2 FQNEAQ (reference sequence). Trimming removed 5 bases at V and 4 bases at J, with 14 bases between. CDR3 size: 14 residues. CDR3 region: CASSLGPGIETQYF. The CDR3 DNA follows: TGTGCCAGCAGCCTAGGCCCAGGGATAGAGACCCAGTACTTC. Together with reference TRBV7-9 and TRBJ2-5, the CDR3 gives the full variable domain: DTGVSQNPRHKITKRGQNVTFRCDPISEHNRLYWYRQTLGQGPEFLTYFQNEAQLEKSRLLSDRFSAERPKGSFSTLEIQRTEQGDSAMYLCASSLGPGIETQYFGPGTRLLVL.

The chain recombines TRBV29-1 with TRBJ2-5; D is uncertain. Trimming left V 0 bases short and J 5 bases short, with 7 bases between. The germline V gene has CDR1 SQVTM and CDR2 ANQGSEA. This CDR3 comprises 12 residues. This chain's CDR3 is CSVEEPGETQYF. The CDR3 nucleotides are TGCAGCGTTGAAGAACCAGGCGAGACCCAGTACTTC. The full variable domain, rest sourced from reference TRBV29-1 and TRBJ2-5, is SAVISQKPSRDICQRGTSLTIQCQVDSQVTMMFWYRQQPGQSLTLIATANQGSEATYESGFVIDKFPISRPNLTFSTLTVSNMSPEDSSIYLCSVEEPGETQYFGPGTRLLVL.

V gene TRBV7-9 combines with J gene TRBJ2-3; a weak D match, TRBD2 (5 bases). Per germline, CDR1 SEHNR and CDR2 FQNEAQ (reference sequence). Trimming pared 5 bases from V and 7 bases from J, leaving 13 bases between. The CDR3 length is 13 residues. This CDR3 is CASSPLDSYTQYF. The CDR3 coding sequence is TGTGCCAGCAGCCCCCTGGACTCGTATACGCAGTATTTT.

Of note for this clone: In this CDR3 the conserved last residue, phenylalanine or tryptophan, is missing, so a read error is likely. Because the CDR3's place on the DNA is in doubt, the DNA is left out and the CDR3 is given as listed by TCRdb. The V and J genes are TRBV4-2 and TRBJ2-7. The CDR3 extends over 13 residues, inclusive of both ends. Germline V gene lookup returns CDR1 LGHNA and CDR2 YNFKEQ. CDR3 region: CASSQGFRGRKVL.